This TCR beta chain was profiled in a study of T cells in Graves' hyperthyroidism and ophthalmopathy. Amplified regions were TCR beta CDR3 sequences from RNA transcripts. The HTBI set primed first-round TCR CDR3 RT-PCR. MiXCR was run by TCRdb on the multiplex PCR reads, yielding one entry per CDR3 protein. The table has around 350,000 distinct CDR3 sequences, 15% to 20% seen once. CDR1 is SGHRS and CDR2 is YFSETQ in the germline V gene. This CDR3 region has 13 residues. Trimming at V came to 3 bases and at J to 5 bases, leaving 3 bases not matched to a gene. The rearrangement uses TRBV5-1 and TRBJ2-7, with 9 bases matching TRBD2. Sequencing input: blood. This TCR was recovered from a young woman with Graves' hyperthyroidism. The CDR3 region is CASSSGLADEQYF. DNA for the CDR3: TGCGCCAGCAGCTCGGGACTAGCAGACGAGCAGTACTTC.